These T cell receptor beta chains were read from a single sample in a study of shared clonotypes between healthy human individuals. Profiling relied on immunoSEQ multiplex PCR, and the TCRdb table lists in-frame clones only, not all of them. The table lists approximately 2,200,000 clones, about 93% of them singletons. Sequencing input: naive CD8+ T cells from PBMCs. Every receptor here comes from a man younger than 35 in good health. Some clones in this sample may be carry-over from other donors' samples. Each CDR3 is given without its conserved first and last residue.

v_call,j_call,cdr3_aa
TRBV18,TRBJ2-1,ASSPRLAPSSYNEQF
TRBV7-9,TRBJ2-5,ASSEGGLGTSVAQY
TRBV6-1,TRBJ2-7,AGSPAGGSYEQY
TRBV4-2,TRBJ2-1,ASSQKLALSVNNEQF
TRBV9,TRBJ2-1,ASSVVDRDSRF
TRBV4-3,TRBJ2-7,ASSQTSGGSYEQY
TRBV9,TRBJ1-3,ASSGGINRAASGNTIY
TRBV28,TRBJ1-1,ASSAQDRSTEAF
TRBV28,TRBJ2-2,ASRLLSGRVNTGELF
TRBV6-5,TRBJ1-2,ASSQGSHGYT
TRBV7-9,TRBJ1-1,ASSFQTGGSTEAF
TRBV5-1,TRBJ2-7,ASSLNAGRNEQY
TRBV11-2,TRBJ2-1,ASSDTSGSTYEQF
TRBV6-6,TRBJ1-5,ASSDRGLNQPQH
TRBV11-3,TRBJ2-1,ASSLDAPSYNEQF
TRBV19,TRBJ2-1,ASSVSTSAYNEQF
TRBV11-2,TRBJ1-1,ASSLWVGKNTEAF
TRBV14,TRBJ2-7,ASSQAILAGEDEQY
TRBV27,TRBJ2-7,ASTPDRGAGYEQY
TRBV27,TRBJ2-6,ASSLSSPGANVLT
TRBV4-3,TRBJ2-7,ASSQGQRSYEQY
TRBV15,TRBJ2-7,ATSKGGLPHEQY
TRBV7-7,TRBJ2-5,ASSLVGGETQY
TRBV5-8,TRBJ2-7,ASSSRATPYEQY
TRBV9,TRBJ2-3,ASSVASGLAGTDTQY
TRBV27,TRBJ2-5,ASSQTRDSGGQETQY
TRBV6-6,TRBJ1-4,ASGKLGGWEKLF